The T cell receptor (beta chain) described here comes from a study of T cells in Graves' hyperthyroidism and ophthalmopathy (dated by TCRdb to between 2017 and 2020). In terms of the full investigation: TCR V-J signatures able to tell the groups apart were searched for in a discovery cohort of 100 or so patients, of whom roughly 42 had Graves' ophthalmopathy and some 60 had stable Graves' hyperthyroidism. Whether ophthalmopathy could be predicted prospectively was tested in an independent validation cohort made up of some 20 hyperthyroidism patients plus 17 patients who later progressed to ophthalmopathy. The roughly 100 discovery patients were randomly split 7:3 into training and test sets. In about 6 Graves' hyperthyroidism patients, the study also compared T-cell repertoires from thyroid tissue with T-cell repertoires from blood. Once sampling was done, hyperthyroidism patients were given methimazole at a starting dose of 30 mg daily, whereas ophthalmopathy patients were given high-dose intravenous methylprednisolone. The paper describes TCR Vbeta CDR3 sequencing of around 140 peripheral blood samples, made up of some 42 ophthalmopathy patients, 70 to 80 hyperthyroidism patients and roughly 17 progressor patients.

Stable Graves' hyperthyroidism was defined as the absence of progression to ophthalmopathy over 18 months of follow-up. Hyperthyroidism patients were newly diagnosed, with disease duration under 2 months, and aged 18 to 65 years. Patients with uncontrolled infections, other autoimmune diseases, pregnancy or lactation were excluded. Diagnoses relied on clinical symptoms, serum thyroxine and TRAb, thyroid ultrasound and orbital computed tomography. Total RNA was extracted using Trizol reagent, and RNA quality was assessed on an Agilent 2100 Bioanalyzer. What the authors observed across the whole study: In cross-validation, a model built on a 13 V-J signature told ophthalmopathy apart from stable hyperthyroidism with 85% to 90% sensitivity and approximately 81% specificity, and in testing the same model reached 80%/75%. In validation, the model predicted progression to ophthalmopathy a median of around 6.5 months before onset, with approximately 68% sensitivity and roughly 73% specificity. Sample size was not statistically predetermined, and investigators were not blinded to group allocation. Most expanded thyroid clonotypes (frequency above 0.001) were also found in blood, which suggests that blood repertoires may mirror thyroid immune responses.

The TCR beta CDR3 regions were amplified from the RNA transcripts. For the first round of RT-PCR on the TCR CDR3, the HTBI primer set was used together with the Qiagen OneStep RT-PCR kit. The libraries were constructed in a second round of multiplex PCR and then size-selected and purified. Libraries were sequenced paired-end with 100 bp reads on an Illumina HiSeq2000. Turning to the authors' computational methods: SOAPnuke was used to process the raw data, removing reads that contained adapters or uncalled bases, had a mean Phred below 15, or lacked an exact match to the constant primer or identifier. High-quality paired reads were merged using COPE v1.2.5, and each unique nucleotide sequence was defined as a clonotype. MiTCR v1.1 was used to align clonotypes to the IMGT TRBV, TRBD and TRBJ reference segments. Only V-J combinations with frequency above 0.0001, covering 99.2% of repertoires, were analysed. The TCS score was defined as F50 (clonal expansion) divided by E x V (chaos), with BLOSUM62-based TCRdist calculated between CDR3 peptides within each V-J. Welch's t-statistics and random forest reduced 450 to 600 V-J features to 13, which were used in a naive Bayes classifier (R e1071). The similarity between thyroid and blood repertoires was quantified using the Morisita-Horn index. TCRdb reran the public reads through fastp at Q25 and MiXCR, keeping productive beta chains. Rows are unified per CDR3 protein, each entry keeping the most common DNA and genes. Here the V and J calls rest on TCRdb's processing, not on the authors' analysis. Within this sample are fewer than 750,000 distinct CDR3 sequences, with roughly 46% of them counted one time only. The ten largest clones take up more than 7.5% of the sample.

On this clonotype: The clone's antigen remains unknown. No base quality information exists; no much larger clone differs at one position.

In the germline V gene (reference sequence), CDR1 corresponds to DFQATT and CDR2 to SNEGSKA. Trimmed from V: 1 base; trimmed from J: 7 bases; junction bases lacking a gene match: 11. Including cysteine and phenylalanine, the CDR3 has 16 amino acids. The read is trimmed to its CDR3 DNA, 48 bases read in frame from base 1. The chain was built from TRBV20-1 and TRBJ2-2, with TRBD2 identical over 8 junction bases. This receptor was obtained from a woman aged 18-35 years with Graves' hyperthyroidism. The sequenced sample consisted of peripheral blood or thyroid tissue (not recorded which). The DNA sequence is given as TGCAGTGCTAGAGGCTCGGGTAGCGGGACCGGCGGGGAGCTGTTTTTT. Its protein is CSARGSGSGTGGELFF.